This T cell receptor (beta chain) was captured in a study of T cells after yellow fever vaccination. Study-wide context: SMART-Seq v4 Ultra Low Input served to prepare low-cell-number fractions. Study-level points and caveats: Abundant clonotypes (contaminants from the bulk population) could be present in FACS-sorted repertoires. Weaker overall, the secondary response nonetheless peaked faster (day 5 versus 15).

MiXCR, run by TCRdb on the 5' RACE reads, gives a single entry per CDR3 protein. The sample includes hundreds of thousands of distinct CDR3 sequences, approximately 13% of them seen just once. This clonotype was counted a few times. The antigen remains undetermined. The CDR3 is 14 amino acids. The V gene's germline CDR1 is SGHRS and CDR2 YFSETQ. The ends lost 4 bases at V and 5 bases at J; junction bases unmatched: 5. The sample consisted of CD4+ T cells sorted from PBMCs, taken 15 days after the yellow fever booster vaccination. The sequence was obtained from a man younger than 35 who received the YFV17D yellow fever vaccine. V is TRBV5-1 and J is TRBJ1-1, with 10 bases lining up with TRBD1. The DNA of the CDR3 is TGCGCCAGCAGCCAGGACAGGGGGACGACTGAAGCTTTCTTT. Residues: CASSQDRGTTEAFF. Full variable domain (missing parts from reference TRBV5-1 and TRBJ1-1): KAGVTQTPRYLIKTRGQQVTLSCSPISGHRSVSWYQQTPGQGLQFLFEYFSETQRNKGNFPGRFSGRQFSNSRSEMNVSTLELGDSALYLCASSQDRGTTEAFFGQGTRLTVV.